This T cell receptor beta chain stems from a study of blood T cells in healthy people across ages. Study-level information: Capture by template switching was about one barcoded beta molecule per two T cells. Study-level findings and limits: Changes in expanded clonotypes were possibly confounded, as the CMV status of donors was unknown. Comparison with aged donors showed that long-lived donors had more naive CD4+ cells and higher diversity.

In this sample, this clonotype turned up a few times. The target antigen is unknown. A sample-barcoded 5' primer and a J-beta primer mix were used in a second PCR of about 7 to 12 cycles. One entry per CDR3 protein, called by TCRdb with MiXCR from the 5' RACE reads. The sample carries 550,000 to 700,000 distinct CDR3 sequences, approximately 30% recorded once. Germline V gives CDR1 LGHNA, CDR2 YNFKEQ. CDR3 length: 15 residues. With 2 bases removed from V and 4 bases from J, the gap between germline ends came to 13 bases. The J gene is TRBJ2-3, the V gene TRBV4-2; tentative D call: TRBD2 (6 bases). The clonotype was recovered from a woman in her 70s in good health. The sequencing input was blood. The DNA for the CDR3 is TGTGCCAGCAGCCAACCGGGGGAGCTGGCAGATACGCAGTATTTT. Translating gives CASSQPGELADTQYF.